These T cell receptor beta chains were read from a single sample in a study of blood T cell repertoires in COVID-19. Profiling relied on immunoSEQ multiplex PCR, and the TCRdb table lists in-frame clones only, not all of them. The table records nearly 250,000 clones, about 89% of them present only once. The specimen sequenced was peripheral blood. Receptors originate from a woman aged 55-70 years who had recovered from COVID-19. Each CDR3 is given with its conserved first and last residue. A D gene is named only where the DNA matches it firmly. Clone size is given for some rows only: seen once, a few or many times, or a class if the clone is expanded.

j_call v_call d_call clone_size cdr3_aa cdr3_nt
TRBJ1-5 TRBV28 TRBD1 . CASSLGAGGYQPQHF TGTGCCAGCAGTTTAGGGGCAGGGGGCTATCAGCCCCAGCATTTT
TRBJ2-7 TRBV18 TRBD1 . CASSPAGQGAGEQYF TGTGCCAGCTCACCGGCCGGACAGGGGGCGGGCGAGCAGTACTTC
TRBJ1-6 TRBV29-1 . . CSVVGNYNSPLHF TGCAGCGTTGTCGGGAACTATAATTCACCCCTCCACTTT
TRBJ2-3 TRBV10-3 . . CAINTGSPDTQYF TGTGCCATCAATACAGGGAGCCCAGATACGCAGTATTTT
TRBJ2-5 TRBV7-3 TRBD2 once CASSLQRGGQETQYF TGTGCCAGCAGCTTACAGCGGGGGGGACAAGAGACCCAGTACTTC
TRBJ2-3 TRBV27 . . CASSFGGPVDTQYF TGTGCCAGCAGTTTCGGGGGGCCGGTCGATACGCAGTATTTT
TRBJ1-2 TRBV6-5 . few CASRRQANYGYTF TGTGCCAGCAGAAGACAGGCAAACTATGGCTACACCTTC
TRBJ2-1 TRBV15 . . CATSTRDGGAYNEQFF TGTGCCACCAGCACCCGTGATGGGGGCGCCTACAATGAGCAGTTCTTC
TRBJ2-7 TRBV6-2/TRBV6-3 TRBD2 . CASSYSSYREGPTHEQYF TGTGCCAGCAGTTACTCGAGTTATAGGGAGGGACCTACCCACGAGCAGTACTTC
TRBJ2-2 TRBV2 TRBD1 . CASSEGQGRGNTGELFF TGTGCCAGCAGTGAAGGACAGGGCAGGGGGAACACCGGGGAGCTGTTTTTT
TRBJ2-4 TRBV28 TRBD1 . CASQGDNIQYF TGTGCCAGTCAGGGGGATAACATTCAGTACTTC
TRBJ2-7 TRBV19 . once CASSFGGSNYEQYF TGTGCCAGTAGTTTCGGCGGTTCCAACTACGAGCAGTACTTC
TRBJ1-6 TRBV10-3 TRBD1 . CAISDAGGDSPLHF TGTGCCATCAGTGACGCAGGGGGTGATTCACCCCTCCACTTT
TRBJ1-2 TRBV25-1 TRBD1 . CASSMTGGRSHYTF TGTGCCAGCAGTATGACAGGGGGCCGCTCTCACTACACCTTC
TRBJ2-3 TRBV11-2 . . CASSPPRGGPTDTQYF TGTGCCAGCAGCCCCCCGAGGGGGGGGCCGACAGATACGCAGTATTTT
TRBJ2-1 TRBV5-1 TRBD1 . CASSVTGTGVYEQFF TGCGCCAGCAGCGTCACCGGGACAGGGGTCTATGAGCAGTTCTTC